This passage covers 3 T cell receptor beta chains from one sample sequenced in a study of OX40 agonist ivuxolimab in advanced cancers. Sequencing used immunoSEQ multiplex PCR; TCRdb keeps in-frame clones, though not all of them. The sample gives 65,000 to 100,000 clones, about 85% of which show up once; about 4% is in the top ten. Sequenced here: CD4+ or CD8+ T cells sorted from blood, sampled in a trial of the OX40 agonist ivuxolimab. These receptors all come from an adult with an advanced solid tumor such as melanoma, head and neck, liver or kidney cancer.

The J gene is TRBJ2-1, the V gene TRBV5-1, with D tentatively TRBD2 (6 bases). CDR3 length: 14 residues. CDR1 is SGHRS, CDR2 YFSETQ, per germline. The V and J ends lost 0 bases and 6 bases respectively, with 10 bases between them. CDR3: CASSLAGVGNEQFF. In nucleotides, the CDR3 is TGCGCCAGCAGCTTGGCGGGAGTGGGCAATGAGCAGTTCTTC.

This chain links TRBV4-3 with TRBJ2-7; 12 bases fit TRBD2. This CDR3 spans 17 amino acids. The V segment lost 0 bases and the J segment 3 bases; nucleotides outside the gene matches: 6. Looked up from germline, CDR1 is LGHNA and CDR2 is YSLEER. The DNA for the CDR3 is TGCGCCAGCAGCCAAGATTCGGGGACTAGCGGGTTCTACGAGCAGTACTTC. It yields the protein CASSQDSGTSGFYEQYF.

V usage is TRBV7-8 and J usage is TRBJ2-1, with 7 bases that match TRBD1. V trimming: 4 bases; J trimming: 3 bases; junction bases outside the gene matches: 3. The CDR3 covers 14 residues. The germline CDR1 and CDR2 sequences are SGHVS and FQNEAQ. The CDR3 nucleotides are TGTGCCAGCAGCTCCCGGGACAGCTACAATGAGCAGTTCTTC. Translation gives CASSSRDSYNEQFF.